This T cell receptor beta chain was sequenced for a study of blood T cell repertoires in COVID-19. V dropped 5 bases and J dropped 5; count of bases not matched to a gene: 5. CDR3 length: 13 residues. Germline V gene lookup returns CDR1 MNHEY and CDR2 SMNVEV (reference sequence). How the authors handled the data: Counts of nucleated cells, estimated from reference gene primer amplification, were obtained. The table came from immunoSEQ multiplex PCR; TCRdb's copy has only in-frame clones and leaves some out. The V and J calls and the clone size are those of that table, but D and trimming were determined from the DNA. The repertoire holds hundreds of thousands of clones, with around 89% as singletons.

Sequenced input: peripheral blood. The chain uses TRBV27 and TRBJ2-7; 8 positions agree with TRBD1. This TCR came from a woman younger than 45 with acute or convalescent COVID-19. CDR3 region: CASSPRTGHEQYF. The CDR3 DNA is TGTGCCAGCAGTCCCCGGACAGGGCACGAGCAGTACTTC.